The rows below give T cell receptor beta chains drawn from one sample of a study of blood T cell repertoires in COVID-19. Sequencing used immunoSEQ multiplex PCR; TCRdb keeps in-frame clones, though not all of them. The sample has around 200,000 clones, roughly four fifths seen once; the top ten hold roughly 6.3%. Sequenced: peripheral blood. The receptors stem from a human donor in a cohort sampled during active COVID-19. The CDR3 runs from the conserved cysteine through the conserved F or W. Each record gives: clone size, J gene, V gene, D gene, CDR3 protein, CDR3 DNA. A D gene is named only where the DNA matches it firmly. Clone size, where shown, is once, few, many, or a class for clones that have expanded.

clone size: NA; J gene: TRBJ1-2; V gene: TRBV27; D gene: TRBD1; CDR3 protein: CASSLSSYRGGGYTF; CDR3 DNA: TGTGCCAGCAGTTTATCATCCTACAGGGGTGGAGGCTACACCTTC
clone size: NA; J gene: TRBJ2-6; V gene: TRBV27; D gene: NA; CDR3 protein: CASSLLASSGANVLTF; CDR3 DNA: TGTGCCAGCAGTTTATTGGCTTCCTCTGGGGCCAACGTCCTGACTTTC
clone size: NA; J gene: TRBJ2-3; V gene: TRBV18; D gene: NA; CDR3 protein: CASSPETSPTDTQYF; CDR3 DNA: TGTGCCAGCTCACCAGAGACATCCCCCACAGATACGCAGTATTTT
clone size: NA; J gene: TRBJ2-2; V gene: TRBV4-1; D gene: NA; CDR3 protein: CASSPRGGSWATGELFF; CDR3 DNA: TGCGCCAGCAGCCCGAGGGGGGGGAGTTGGGCAACCGGGGAGCTGTTTTTT
clone size: NA; J gene: TRBJ2-5; V gene: TRBV7-3; D gene: TRBD2; CDR3 protein: CASSLTAPSGGQETQYF; CDR3 DNA: TGTGCCAGCAGCCTAACGGCCCCTAGCGGGGGCCAAGAGACCCAGTACTTC
clone size: once; J gene: TRBJ1-4; V gene: TRBV5-1; D gene: NA; CDR3 protein: CASSSDSQYEKLFF; CDR3 DNA: TGCGCCAGCAGCTCAGACAGTCAATATGAAAAACTGTTTTTT
clone size: NA; J gene: TRBJ1-2; V gene: TRBV6-6; D gene: NA; CDR3 protein: CASSYQEAGDYGYTF; CDR3 DNA: TGTGCCAGCAGTTACCAGGAAGCCGGGGACTATGGCTACACCTTC
clone size: NA; J gene: TRBJ1-5; V gene: TRBV2; D gene: NA; CDR3 protein: CASTSGVQPQHF; CDR3 DNA: TGTGCCAGCACCTCAGGTGTTCAGCCCCAGCATTTT
clone size: NA; J gene: TRBJ2-1; V gene: TRBV18; D gene: TRBD2; CDR3 protein: CASSKEELATYNEQFF; CDR3 DNA: TGTGCCAGCTCAAAGGAGGAACTAGCGACCTACAATGAGCAGTTCTTC
clone size: few; J gene: TRBJ2-5; V gene: TRBV3-1/TRBV3-2; D gene: NA; CDR3 protein: CASSQADSRETQYF; CDR3 DNA: TGTGCCAGCAGCCAAGCCGACAGTCGGGAGACCCAGTACTTC
clone size: once; J gene: TRBJ1-1; V gene: TRBV2; D gene: NA; CDR3 protein: CASRGPQGVAFF; CDR3 DNA: TGTGCCAGCAGGGGGCCTCAAGGGGTGGCTTTCTTT
clone size: NA; J gene: TRBJ2-7; V gene: TRBV21-1; D gene: NA; CDR3 protein: CASRTSQLRQGEQYF; CDR3 DNA: TGTGCCAGCAGAACCTCCCAGTTAAGGCAGGGCGAGCAGTACTTC
clone size: NA; J gene: TRBJ2-5; V gene: TRBV9; D gene: TRBD1; CDR3 protein: CASSNGQVTGETQYF; CDR3 DNA: TGTGCCAGCAGCAACGGACAGGTCACGGGGGAGACCCAGTACTTC
clone size: NA; J gene: TRBJ2-1; V gene: TRBV27; D gene: TRBD1; CDR3 protein: CASSPADRVAGNEQFF; CDR3 DNA: TGTGCCAGCAGTCCCGCTGACAGGGTAGCAGGCAATGAGCAGTTCTTC
clone size: once; J gene: TRBJ2-7; V gene: TRBV2; D gene: NA; CDR3 protein: CASSVVGVPVSYEQYF; CDR3 DNA: TGTGCCAGCAGTGTGGTAGGGGTACCGGTGTCCTACGAGCAGTACTTC
clone size: once; J gene: TRBJ2-1; V gene: TRBV9; D gene: NA; CDR3 protein: CASSDLLGIAQFF; CDR3 DNA: TGTGCCAGCAGCGATCTCCTAGGTATCGCGCAGTTCTTC
clone size: NA; J gene: TRBJ2-3; V gene: TRBV7-2; D gene: NA; CDR3 protein: CASSSPTDTQYF; CDR3 DNA: TGTGCCAGCAGCTCCCCAACAGATACGCAGTATTTT
clone size: NA; J gene: TRBJ1-6; V gene: TRBV19; D gene: NA; CDR3 protein: CASSLSSYNSPLHF; CDR3 DNA: TGTGCCAGTAGTCTGAGCTCCTATAATTCACCCCTCCACTTT
clone size: NA; J gene: TRBJ1-1; V gene: TRBV5-4; D gene: NA; CDR3 protein: CASSRPGGEGTEAFF; CDR3 DNA: TGTGCCAGCAGCCGCCCGGGGGGGGAAGGGACTGAAGCTTTCTTT
clone size: NA; J gene: TRBJ1-5; V gene: TRBV12-3/TRBV12-4; D gene: NA; CDR3 protein: CASSLSGNQPQHF; CDR3 DNA: TGTGCCAGCAGTTTATCAGGAAATCAGCCCCAGCATTTT
clone size: NA; J gene: TRBJ1-1; V gene: TRBV6-5; D gene: NA; CDR3 protein: CASSPSVNTEAFF; CDR3 DNA: TGTGCCAGCAGTCCTAGCGTAAACACTGAAGCTTTCTTT
clone size: NA; J gene: TRBJ1-2; V gene: TRBV7-9; D gene: NA; CDR3 protein: CASSLAANYGYTF; CDR3 DNA: TGTGCCAGCAGCTTAGCCGCTAACTATGGCTACACCTTC